The present TCR beta chain was sequenced within a study of T cells after yellow fever vaccination (dated by TCRdb to between 2018 and 2021). With regard to the full study: The SMART-Seq v4 Ultra Low Input RNA kit was used to prepare libraries from fractions with low cell numbers. Blood was collected at multiple timepoints before and after primary and secondary immunization, and bulk PBMC replicates and cell subsets were isolated. Two healthy male donors, one aged 18 to 30 and one aged 30 to 40 years, made up the cohort. To track T-cell clones before and after primary and booster YFV17D yellow fever vaccination, bulk TCR alpha and beta repertoires were sequenced longitudinally. Overall results and qualifications from the work: Compared with the primary T-cell response, the secondary T-cell response was weaker but faster, peaking on day 5 rather than day 15. Because only a couple of donors were included in the study, the extent to which the findings can be generalized is limited. After the booster, most of the clones that had expanded following primary vaccination were detected again (roughly 96% of CD4 and 88% of CD8), which suggests that memory was broadly maintained. Computational filtering was needed because FACS-sorted repertoires could contain abundant contaminating clonotypes from the bulk population. A small share of clonotypes was detected in both CD4 and CD8 compartments, with the overlap likely arising from convergent recombination.

Concerning this clonotype itself: Which antigen it targets is not known. Base qualities are not recorded, but no much larger clone differs from it by a single base.

The sequencer listed for this sample is Illumina NovaSeq 6000. TCR cDNA was synthesized by 5'RACE template switching, which introduced a universal primer site and unique molecular identifiers. Priming of cDNA synthesis was performed from both the TCR alpha and TCR beta constant segments. Two PCR steps were used to amplify libraries, with sample barcodes and sequencing adapters being added in the second step. Sequencing of the libraries was done on either Illumina HiSeq 2500 (2x100 bp) or NovaSeq (2x150 bp). As for how the authors treated the data: Reads were demultiplexed and collapsed into UMI consensus sequences with MIGEC, and V(D)J alignment was performed with MiXCR. Vaccine-responding clonotypes were defined with edgeR using replicate PBMC samples, requiring FDR below 0.01 and a log2 fold change above 5 up to day 15. Each bulk clonotype received a CD4 or CD8 identity based on whether the sequenced CD4 or CD8 repertoire contained that clonotype at higher abundance. TCRdb reprocessing: public reads trimmed at Q25 with fastp, clones called with MiXCR, in-frame beta chains kept. CDR3 protein duplicates are merged, each entry listing the most common genes and DNA. TCRdb, not the authors, supplied the V and J calls. The sample table holds some 300,000 distinct CDR3 sequences, of which around 9.3% were seen once. The ten largest clonotypes hold about 3.5% of the sample.

The CDR3 runs 15 amino acids, cysteine and phenylalanine included. Only CDR3 DNA is held: 45 bases, read in frame from base 1. Between the V and J ends, shortened by 6 bases and 7 bases respectively, the junction contains 16 bases. Sequences MNHNY (CDR1) and SVGAGI (CDR2) are obtained from the germline V gene (reference sequence). According to the study, the label for this sample's treatment or condition signals: live attenuated yellow fever vaccine strain. PBMCs were isolated from peripheral blood using a standard Ficoll-Paque protocol. CD4 and CD8 T-cell fractions were isolated with Dynabeads CD4 and CD8 positive selection kits. RNA was extracted with TriZol from bulk PBMCs, CD4 and CD8 fractions, and dextramer-positive and dextramer-negative fractions.

Specimen: CD4+ T cells sorted from PBMCs, collected 5 days after the yellow fever booster vaccination. The sequence links TRBV6-6 to TRBJ1-6; TRBD1 might be the D gene, on 5 matching bases. The sequence derives from a man younger than 35 who received the YFV17D yellow fever vaccine. CDR3 loop: CASRGTVGINSPLHF. The nucleotide sequence reads TGTGCCAGCAGGGGGACGGTTGGAATAAATTCACCCCTCCACTTT.